This is a list of T cell receptor beta chains from one sample in a study of T cells in tuberculosis. The data were produced by immunoSEQ multiplex PCR, yet TCRdb's version contains in-frame clones alone and is incomplete. The table lists some 10,000 clones, just under 95% of them singletons. The sample consisted of PBMCs. All receptors come from an adult with tuberculosis. The CDR3 runs from the conserved cysteine through the conserved F or W. A D gene is named only where the DNA matches it firmly. Size tells how often a clone was seen (once, few, many) or the class of an expanded clone, and some rows leave it out.

clone size: NA; J gene: TRBJ1-2; D gene: TRBD1; V gene: TRBV9; CDR3 protein: CASSTRPDRNYGYTF; CDR3 DNA: TGTGCCAGCAGCACCCGCCCGGACAGGAACTATGGCTACACCTTC
clone size: NA; J gene: TRBJ1-3; D gene: NA; V gene: TRBV5-1; CDR3 protein: CASSPATGRISGNTIYF; CDR3 DNA: TGCGCCAGCAGCCCGGCGACAGGACGCATCTCTGGAAACACCATATATTTT
clone size: NA; J gene: TRBJ1-1; D gene: NA; V gene: TRBV9; CDR3 protein: CASSAGSGNTEAFF; CDR3 DNA: TGTGCCAGCAGCGCGGGATCCGGGAACACTGAAGCTTTCTTT
clone size: NA; J gene: TRBJ2-7; D gene: TRBD2; V gene: TRBV19; CDR3 protein: CASSGGSYEQYF; CDR3 DNA: TGTGCCAGTTCGGGGGGATCCTACGAGCAGTACTTC
clone size: NA; J gene: TRBJ1-3; D gene: NA; V gene: TRBV7-2; CDR3 protein: CASSLGVTDGNTIYF; CDR3 DNA: TGTGCCAGCAGCTTAGGCGTGACAGATGGAAACACCATATATTTT
clone size: large; J gene: TRBJ2-5; D gene: NA; V gene: TRBV7-8; CDR3 protein: CASSWSGNQETQYF; CDR3 DNA: TGTGCCAGCAGCTGGTCAGGGAACCAAGAGACCCAGTACTTC
clone size: NA; J gene: TRBJ1-1; D gene: NA; V gene: TRBV6-5; CDR3 protein: CASSYSEGTEAFF; CDR3 DNA: TGTGCCAGCAGTTACTCGGAGGGCACTGAAGCTTTCTTT
clone size: NA; J gene: TRBJ1-2; D gene: NA; V gene: TRBV6-5; CDR3 protein: CASSYVRGGNYGYTF; CDR3 DNA: TGTGCCAGCAGTTACGTCCGGGGGGGCAACTATGGCTACACCTTC
clone size: NA; J gene: TRBJ1-2; D gene: NA; V gene: TRBV29-1; CDR3 protein: CSVESRDYGYTF; CDR3 DNA: TGCAGCGTTGAATCCAGGGACTATGGCTACACCTTC
clone size: NA; J gene: TRBJ2-7; D gene: NA; V gene: TRBV5-1; CDR3 protein: CASSLGGDEQYF; CDR3 DNA: TGCGCCAGCAGCTTGGGGGGGGACGAGCAGTACTTC
clone size: NA; J gene: TRBJ1-5; D gene: TRBD1; V gene: TRBV5-6; CDR3 protein: CASSLRETGGNQPQHF; CDR3 DNA: TGTGCCAGCAGCTTGCGCGAGACAGGGGGCAATCAGCCCCAGCATTTT
clone size: NA; J gene: TRBJ1-5; D gene: TRBD1; V gene: TRBV19; CDR3 protein: CASSTDRGTQPQHF; CDR3 DNA: TGTGCCAGTAGTACAGACAGGGGAACTCAGCCCCAGCATTTT
clone size: NA; J gene: TRBJ2-1; D gene: TRBD2; V gene: TRBV28; CDR3 protein: CASRPGGLAGAGNEQFF; CDR3 DNA: TGTGCCAGCAGGCCCGGGGGTCTAGCGGGAGCGGGCAATGAGCAGTTCTTC
clone size: NA; J gene: TRBJ2-7; D gene: TRBD1; V gene: TRBV2; CDR3 protein: CASRQGGSEQYF; CDR3 DNA: TGTGCCAGCAGACAAGGGGGCTCCGAGCAGTACTTC
clone size: NA; J gene: TRBJ2-7; D gene: NA; V gene: TRBV6-5; CDR3 protein: CASSYAGRRNEQYF; CDR3 DNA: TGTGCCAGCAGTTATGCGGGTCGGCGGAACGAGCAGTACTTC
clone size: NA; J gene: TRBJ1-1; D gene: NA; V gene: TRBV18; CDR3 protein: CASSPNPRGSNTEAFF; CDR3 DNA: TGTGCCAGCTCACCAAACCCCCGGGGATCGAACACTGAAGCTTTCTTT
clone size: NA; J gene: TRBJ1-2; D gene: TRBD1; V gene: TRBV30; CDR3 protein: CACRDRNYGYTF; CDR3 DNA: TGTGCCTGCCGGGACAGAAACTATGGCTACACCTTC
clone size: few; J gene: TRBJ1-1; D gene: TRBD1; V gene: TRBV10-3; CDR3 protein: CAIRGTGNTEAFF; CDR3 DNA: TGTGCCATCCGCGGGACAGGGAACACTGAAGCTTTCTTT
clone size: NA; J gene: TRBJ1-3; D gene: TRBD1; V gene: TRBV30; CDR3 protein: CAWESTGERNTIYF; CDR3 DNA: TGTGCCTGGGAATCGACAGGGGAAAGAAACACCATATATTTT
clone size: NA; J gene: TRBJ1-4; D gene: NA; V gene: TRBV9; CDR3 protein: CASSVGGGAVEKLFF; CDR3 DNA: TGTGCCAGCAGCGTAGGAGGGGGTGCTGTGGAAAAACTGTTTTTT
clone size: NA; J gene: TRBJ1-1; D gene: TRBD1; V gene: TRBV6-5; CDR3 protein: CASSYATGGAATEAFF; CDR3 DNA: TGTGCCAGCAGTTACGCGACAGGGGGCGCGGCCACTGAAGCTTTCTTT
clone size: once; J gene: TRBJ2-2; D gene: NA; V gene: TRBV29-1; CDR3 protein: CSVAVTGGYTGELFF; CDR3 DNA: TGCAGCGTTGCCGTTACTGGGGGCTACACCGGGGAGCTGTTTTTT